The 16 T cell receptor beta chains listed next were all sequenced from one sample in a study of blood T cells in healthy people across ages (dated by TCRdb to 2013 to 2016). The library was generated by 5' RACE. Instrument used: Illumina HiSeq 2500. A second PCR of about 6 to 12 cycles was run with a J-beta primer mix and a sample-barcoded 5' primer. TCRdb passed the public sequencing reads through fastp at Q25 and MiXCR, retaining productive beta sequences. Identical CDR3 proteins give one entry, which carries the most common genes and DNA. The sample includes 710,000 or so distinct CDR3 sequences, with roughly 30% observed a single time. 15% of the sample is held by the ten biggest clonotypes. The sequencing sample was made of blood. Source of these receptors: a woman older than 75 in good health. Donor details come from another sample of the same person, matched by shared clones.

This clonotype was seen at least ten times. V and J are TRBV5-1 and TRBJ2-7, with 8 bases lining up with TRBD1. The CDR3 length is 14 residues. CDR1 and CDR2 from the germline V gene are SGHRS and YFSETQ. Unmatched junction bases numbered 6, after V lost 0 bases and J lost 7 bases. The CDR3 nucleotides are TGCGCCAGCAGCTTGGACGGACAGGGTGGAGAGCAGTACTTC. Translated, it gives CASSLDGQGGEQYF.

The chain recombines TRBV30 with TRBJ1-1, with D uncertain. Germline assignment: CDR1 GTSNPN and CDR2 SVGIG (reference sequence). The CDR3 has 13 residues. V gave up 1 base and J gave up 4 bases, with 10 bases separating them. CDR3 in amino acids: CAWSADLTTEAFF. CDR3 bases: TGTGCCTGGAGTGCCGACCTCACCACTGAAGCTTTCTTT.

The sample holds many counts of this clonotype. CDR3 residues: CASSLVTNPTEEEGGYTF. CDR3 sequence (DNA): TGTGCCAGCAGCTTAGTAACCAACCCTACAGAGGAGGAAGGCGGCTACACCTTC. The gene calls are TRBV7-2 and TRBJ1-2, with no clear D. The CDR3 extends over 18 amino acids. The V gene lost 1 base and the J gene lost 8 bases, with 26 bases spanning the gap. Germline loops: CDR1 SGHTA, CDR2 FQGNSA.

This clonotype was found a few times. The chain has TRBV28 and TRBJ2-7; D is unresolved. V lost 3 bases, J lost 4 bases, and 13 bases lay in between. The CDR3 is 14 amino acids. Germline CDR1 is MDHEN and CDR2 is SYDVKM. The CDR3 reads CASSFTRVNYEQYF. CDR3 in DNA: TGTGCCAGCAGTTTCACCCGGGTCAATTACGAGCAGTACTTC.

The sample holds a few counts of this clonotype. This clone may be a read error of a much larger clone one base away. The chain recombines TRBV7-2 with TRBJ2-7; 7 bases match TRBD1. Germline assignment: CDR1 SGHTA and CDR2 FQGNSA. There are 14 residues in the CDR3. The CDR3 sequence is CAGSLEGGGYEQYF. For the CDR3, the DNA is TGTGCCGGCAGCTTGGAAGGGGGCGGGTACGAGCAGTACTTC.

The gene calls are TRBV29-1 and TRBJ1-1, with unresolved D. The V gene lost 4 bases and the J gene lost 5 bases, with 11 bases spanning the gap. The V gene's germline CDR1 is SQVTM and CDR2 ANQGSEA. This CDR3 is built from 12 residues. The CDR3 DNA reads TGCAGCGTTGTTCCCTGGGATACTGAAGCTTTCTTT. This gives the protein CSVVPWDTEAFF. Together with reference TRBV29-1 and TRBJ1-1, the CDR3 gives the full variable domain: SAVISQKPSRDICQRGTSLTIQCQVDSQVTMMFWYRQQPGQSLTLIATANQGSEATYESGFVIDKFPISRPNLTFSTLTVSNMSPEDSSIYLCSVVPWDTEAFFGQGTRLTVV.

This clonotype has ten or more counts. The chain uses TRBV6-2 or TRBV6-3 and TRBJ2-1; 8 bases align to TRBD1. Trimming at V came to 7 bases and at J to 7 bases, leaving 6 bases not matched to a gene. CDR1 MNHEY and CDR2 SVGEGT come from the germline V gene. The CDR3 extends over 13 amino acids. The CDR3 reads CASTNRGWNEQFF. Here the CDR3 DNA reads TGTGCCAGCACCAACAGGGGGTGGAATGAGCAGTTCTTC.

This clonotype appeared many times. This chain connects TRBV20-1 to TRBJ2-1; D unclear. This CDR3 region has 16 residues. The V end was cut by 7 bases, the J end by 0 bases, with 19 bases between. Per germline, CDR1 DFQATT and CDR2 SNEGSKA (reference sequence). The CDR3 nucleotides read TGCAGTGGGGCCCGGGCGGCCTCGAGCTCCTACAATGAGCAGTTCTTC. Amino acid sequence: CSGARAASSSYNEQFF.

This clonotype was counted only a few times. The CDR3 is CSATGTSGGVADTQYF. The CDR3 region has the DNA TGCAGTGCCACCGGGACTAGCGGGGGAGTGGCAGATACGCAGTATTTT. The chain couples TRBV20-1 to TRBJ2-3, with TRBD2 matching over 14 bases. The V gene end was trimmed by 6 bases and the J gene end by 4 bases; junction bases not matched to a gene: 9. CDR3 length: 16 amino acids. Germline lookup yields CDR1 DFQATT and CDR2 SNEGSKA (reference sequence).

A remark on this clonotype: A clone one base away is much larger, so this may be a read error. V and J are TRBV6-2 or TRBV6-3 and TRBJ2-3, with 9 bases aligning to TRBD2. CDR1 MNHEY and CDR2 SVGEGT come from the germline V gene. The CDR3 runs 17 residues. The CDR3 region is CASSRSGSGGRTDAQYF. CDR3 nucleotide sequence: TGTGCCAGCAGCCGCTCGGGTAGCGGGGGACGAACAGATGCGCAGTATTTT.

This clonotype occurred a few times. CDR3 DNA: TGCAGCGTTGACTCCGGGGTAGGTCGAGCTTTCTTT. The encoded protein is CSVDSGVGRAFF. V and J are TRBV29-1 and TRBJ1-1; D is ambiguous. This CDR3 has 12 residues. The V and J ends lost 3 bases and 10 bases respectively, with 15 bases between them. CDR1 and CDR2 (germline): SQVTM, ANQGSEA.

A single count supports this clonotype. An end of the junction does not agree with germline; a read error may underlie this. V and J are TRBV6-2 or TRBV6-3 and TRBJ2-5; the D gene could be TRBD1 or TRBD2 (6 bases each). The CDR3 is 12 amino acids. Germline assignment: CDR1 MNHEY and CDR2 SVGEGT. CDR3 sequence reads: CVSTGPPGEQYF. CDR3 DNA sequence: TGTGTCAGCACAGGGCCCCCGGGAGAGCAGTACTTC.

This chain links TRBV9 with TRBJ2-2, with D unresolved. This CDR3 is 14 amino acids long. Germline CDR1 reads SGDLS; CDR2 reads YYNGEE. V gave up 3 bases and J gave up 2 bases, with 8 bases separating them. CDR3 DNA sequence: TGTGCCAGCAGCGCCCGGGCCAACACCGGGGAGCTGTTTTTT. Protein: CASSARANTGELFF. The whole variable domain, remainder taken from reference TRBV9 and TRBJ2-2, is DSGVTQTPKHLITATGQRVTLRCSPRSGDLSVYWYQQSLDQGLQFLIQYYNGEERAKGNILERFSAQQFPDLHSELNLSSLELGDSALYFCASSARANTGELFFGEGSRLTVL.

This clonotype was recorded once. This chain joins TRBV20-1 and TRBJ2-7; the match to TRBD2 covers 14 bases. The tail of the sequence fits TRBJ2-5 better, so the J call may be wrong. The germline CDR1 and CDR2 sequences are DFQATT and SNEGSKA (reference sequence). The CDR3 extends over 16 amino acids. CDR3: CSAAGTSGGSGETQYF. As DNA, the CDR3 is TGCAGTGCTGCCGGGACTAGCGGGGGCTCTGGGGAGACCCAGTACTTC.

This sequence joins TRBV10-3 and TRBJ1-2; D is possibly TRBD1 (6 bases). With 7 bases removed from V and 8 bases from J, the gap between germline ends came to 17 bases. The CDR3 runs to 13 residues. From germline, CDR1 is ENHRY and CDR2 SYGVKD. The CDR3 reads CAITSTGSTGYTF. The CDR3 nucleotides are TGTGCCATCACTTCGACAGGCTCGACCGGCTACACCTTC.

This clonotype was counted many times. The genes are TRBV14 and TRBJ2-7; tentative D call: TRBD1 (8 bases). The CDR3 contains 15 residues. Per the germline V gene, CDR1 is SGHDN and CDR2 is FVKESK. V was cut by 3 bases and J by 5 bases, with 17 bases left in between. The CDR3 sequence: CASSQRTGRVNEQYF. As DNA, the CDR3 is TGTGCCAGCAGCCAGAGGACAGGGAGGGTCAACGAGCAGTACTTC.